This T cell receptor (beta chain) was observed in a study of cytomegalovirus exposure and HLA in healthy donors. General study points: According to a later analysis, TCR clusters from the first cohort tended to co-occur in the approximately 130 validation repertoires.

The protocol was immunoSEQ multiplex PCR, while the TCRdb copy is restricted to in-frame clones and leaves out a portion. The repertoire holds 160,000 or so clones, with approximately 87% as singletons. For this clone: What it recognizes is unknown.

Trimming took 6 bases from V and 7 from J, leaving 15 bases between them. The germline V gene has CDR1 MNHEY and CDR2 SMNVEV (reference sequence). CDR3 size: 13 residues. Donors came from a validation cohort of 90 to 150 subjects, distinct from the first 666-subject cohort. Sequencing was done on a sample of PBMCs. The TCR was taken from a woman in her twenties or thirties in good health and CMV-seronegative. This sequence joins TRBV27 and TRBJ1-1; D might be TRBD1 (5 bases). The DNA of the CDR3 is TGTGCCAGCAGCCCGACAGAAAATTTTGAAGCTTTCTTT. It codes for CASSPTENFEAFF.